This passage covers 29 T cell receptor beta chains from one sample sequenced in a study of T-cell memory formation after mild COVID-19 (dated by TCRdb to the early 2020s). Preparation of the library involved 5' RACE. These reads were obtained on an Illumina NovaSeq 6000. TCRdb reprocessing: public reads trimmed at Q25 with fastp, clones called with MiXCR, in-frame beta chains kept. Identical CDR3 protein sequences are pooled into one entry, listed with their most common genes and DNA. The sample table contains fewer than 250,000 distinct CDR3 sequences; only one count was recorded for over 9.5% of them. 2.5% to 3.5% of the sample belongs to the ten largest clones. The sequencing sample was made of PBMCs or a T cell subset sorted from them (not recorded which). These receptors all come from a man in his late teens or twenties who had mild COVID-19 (a few samples of this study predate the infection). The sample titles of this study are shuffled in the database, so cell type and time point are left out; the donor was told from shared clones.

The table lists this clonotype with a few counts. This chain uses TRBV11-3 with TRBJ2-1; unclear D gene. With 5 bases removed from V and 1 base from J, the gap between germline ends came to 15 bases. The CDR3 spans 16 residues. The V gene's germline CDR1 is SGHNT and CDR2 YENEEA. In nucleotides, the CDR3 is TGTGCCAGCAGCCTAAGTAGGGCCGTGTCCTACAATGAGCAGTTCTTC. This gives the protein CASSLSRAVSYNEQFF.

This clonotype was detected only a few times. This chain uses TRBV9 with TRBJ2-7; D might be TRBD1 (5 bases). Germline-derived CDR1 and CDR2 are SGDLS and YYNGEE. CDR3 size: 13 residues. The V gene lost 2 bases and the J gene lost 5 bases, with 11 bases spanning the gap. CDR3 region: CASSVRVDDEQYF. In DNA, the CDR3 is TGTGCCAGCAGCGTCAGGGTCGACGACGAGCAGTACTTC.

At least ten counts were recorded for this clonotype. V usage is TRBV7-9 and J usage is TRBJ1-1; D gene unclear. The CDR3 runs 13 residues. The V and J ends lost 3 bases and 6 bases respectively, with 11 bases between them. Per germline, CDR1 SEHNR and CDR2 FQNEAQ (reference sequence). CDR3 DNA sequence: TGTGCCAGCAGCTTCCCCGGCACCCCTGAAGCTTTCTTT. Translating gives CASSFPGTPEAFF.

This clonotype was picked up many times. The chain is built from TRBV20-1 and TRBJ1-2; weak D call: TRBD1 (5 bases). This CDR3 contains 11 residues. The germline V gene encodes CDR1 DFQATT and CDR2 SNEGSKA (reference sequence). The V end lost 6 bases, the J end lost 9 bases, and 14 bases lay between the germline ends. The CDR3 loop is CSASRGESYTF. The CDR3 bases are TGCAGTGCCTCTCGGGGGGAAAGCTACACCTTC.

This clonotype appeared many times. The rearrangement links TRBV20-1 to TRBJ2-1, with 8 bases that match TRBD2. CDR3 length: 17 residues. In germline, CDR1 is DFQATT, CDR2 SNEGSKA (reference sequence). Trimming removed 0 bases from V and 4 bases from J; junction bases left unmatched: 11. The CDR3 here is CSARDRSGTSLYNEQFF. In DNA, the CDR3 is TGCAGTGCTAGAGATAGGTCGGGGACTAGTCTTTACAATGAGCAGTTCTTC.

This chain uses TRBV6-6 with TRBJ2-7; 10 bases agree with TRBD1. CDR1 and CDR2 (germline): MNHNY, SVGAGI (reference sequence). The CDR3 contains 14 residues. V was pared by 5 bases and J by 4 bases, with 5 bases of the junction left unmatched. CDR3 protein: CASSETGGTYEQYF. The CDR3 DNA reads TGTGCCAGCAGTGAGACAGGGGGCACTTACGAGCAGTACTTC.

J is TRBJ2-3 and V is TRBV7-2, with 7 bases fitting TRBD2. The germline CDR1 and CDR2 sequences are SGHTA and FQGNSA. The V segment lost 2 bases and the J segment 0 bases; nucleotides outside the gene matches: 5. There are 16 residues in the CDR3. The CDR3 nucleotides are TGTGCCAGCAGCTTAATCCTAGCGGCTAGCACAGATACGCAGTATTTT. Protein product: CASSLILAASTDTQYF.

This sequence joins TRBV20-1 and TRBJ2-3, with a weak D call TRBD2 (5 bases). The CDR3 is 15 amino acids. Per the germline V gene, CDR1 is DFQATT and CDR2 is SNEGSKA (reference sequence). V lost 5 bases and J 2 bases, leaving 17 bases between the germline ends. Written as DNA, the CDR3 is TGCAGTGCTCCGGGGTGGGCAGAAACCACAGATACGCAGTATTTT. Amino acid sequence: CSAPGWAETTDTQYF.

This clonotype was counted a single time. Just one base apart from a much larger clone, this may be a read error. The V and J genes are TRBV7-2 and TRBJ1-2; D is unresolved. CDR1 and CDR2 from the germline V gene are SGHTA and FQGNSA. The CDR3 runs to 15 residues. The CDR3 coding sequence is TGTGACAGCAGCTTAGAAGGCCCGTGGGAGGCTGGCTACACCTTC. Protein sequence: CDSSLEGPWEAGYTF.

This clonotype was observed a handful of times. This rearrangement joins TRBV6-5 to TRBJ1-1; D gene uncertain. Trimming left V 6 bases short and J 6 bases short, with 14 bases between. The CDR3 is 13 residues long. Germline CDR1 and CDR2: MNHEY and SVGAGI. The CDR3 loop is CASREGPGPEAFF. In nucleotides, the CDR3 is TGTGCCAGCAGAGAAGGGCCTGGCCCTGAAGCTTTCTTT.

V usage is TRBV4-3 and J usage is TRBJ2-3; the D gene is possibly TRBD1 (6 bases). The germline gives CDR1 LGHNA, CDR2 YSLEER. This CDR3 contains 14 residues. Trimming took off 4 bases at V and 2 bases at J, with 10 bases between the two ends. The DNA for the CDR3 is TGCGCCAGCAGCCCGGACAGCTTCACAGATACGCAGTATTTT. Encoded protein: CASSPDSFTDTQYF.

The rearrangement uses TRBV6-2 or TRBV6-3 and TRBJ2-7, with D perhaps TRBD1 (6 bases). CDR1 is MNHEY and CDR2 is SVGEGT in the germline V gene. There are 16 residues in the CDR3. Trimming removed 3 bases at V and 1 base at J, with 16 bases between. The CDR3 DNA reads as TGTGCCAGCAGTTATAGGACGGACAGCATTTCCTACGAGCAGTACGTC. Amino acids: CASSYRTDSISYEQYV.

The chain joins TRBV6-1 to TRBJ1-5, with TRBD1 as a possible D gene (6 bases). V was clipped by 2 bases and J by 6 bases, with 11 bases between them. The CDR3 is 14 amino acids. Looked up from germline, CDR1 is MNHNS and CDR2 is SASEGT. CDR3 in amino acids: CASSELGAFQPQHF. In DNA form, the CDR3 reads TGTGCCAGCAGTGAATTGGGGGCTTTTCAGCCCCAGCATTTT.

This clonotype was seen only a few times. The chain joins TRBV12-3 or TRBV12-4 to TRBJ2-5; TRBD1 agrees at 8 bases. J gave up 5 bases and V 3 bases, and 8 bases lay outside the gene matches. The CDR3 is 15 amino acids. This CDR3 is CASSFGDRSGETQYF. CDR3 DNA sequence: TGTGCCAGCAGTTTTGGGGACAGGTCCGGGGAGACCCAGTACTTC.

This chain joins TRBV29-1 and TRBJ1-1; no firm D call. This CDR3 spans 10 amino acids. Germline V gives CDR1 SQVTM, CDR2 ANQGSEA. V was clipped by 7 bases and J by 4 bases, with 7 bases between them. The CDR3: CSAGITEAFF. The CDR3 nucleotides read TGCAGCGCTGGGATCACTGAAGCTTTCTTT.

The V and J genes are TRBV7-2 and TRBJ1-5; no definite D call. This CDR3 is 15 amino acids long. In germline, CDR1 is SGHTA, CDR2 FQGNSA. V lost 5 bases to trimming and J lost 3 bases, with 14 bases between them. CDR3 residues: CASSPGSQPNQPQHF. The CDR3 nucleotides read TGTGCCAGCAGCCCCGGATCTCAACCCAATCAGCCCCAGCATTTT.

This clonotype has more than one count but fewer than ten. The gene calls are TRBV5-6 and TRBJ1-4; D call uncertain. The CDR3 length is 14 residues. V was clipped by 3 bases and J by 4 bases, with 10 bases between them. Per germline, CDR1 SGHDT and CDR2 YYEEEE. The DNA of the CDR3 is TGTGCCAGCAGCTCCAGTCAAGATAATGAAAAACTGTTTTTT. It encodes CASSSSQDNEKLFF.

This clonotype was picked up a small number of times. The rearrangement joins TRBV29-1 to TRBJ1-5; maybe TRBD1 (6 bases). Germline loops: CDR1 SQVTM, CDR2 ANQGSEA. V dropped 1 base and J dropped 7 bases, with 11 bases sitting between them. The CDR3 totals 13 residues. The CDR3 DNA follows: TGCAGCGTTGAAGTGGGACAAGGGCAGCCCCAGCATTTT. Amino acids: CSVEVGQGQPQHF.

A few counts support this clonotype. The J gene is TRBJ2-2, the V gene TRBV5-4; 12 nucleotides line up with TRBD2. The CDR3 has 16 amino acids. The V gene's germline CDR1 is SGHNT and CDR2 YYREEE (reference sequence). J was trimmed by 7 bases and V by 1 base; bases with no gene match: 5. This chain's CDR3 is CASSLTSGGRGGELFF. The CDR3, as DNA: TGTGCCAGCAGCTTGACTAGCGGGGGGCGAGGCGGGGAGCTGTTTTTT.

In its sample, this clonotype was seen a few times. The chain joins TRBV4-1 to TRBJ2-7; 7 bases align to TRBD1. CDR3 length equals 16 residues. The V gene's germline CDR1 is MGHRA and CDR2 YSYEKL. V lost 2 bases to trimming and J lost 4 bases; unmatched junction nucleotides: 11. The DNA for the CDR3 is TGCGCCAGCAGCCAAATCCCGGACAGGTCTGATTACGAGCAGTACTTC. It codes for CASSQIPDRSDYEQYF.

This chain links TRBV3-1 with TRBJ1-3; maybe TRBD1 (6 bases). V was cut by 4 bases and J by 0 bases, with 16 bases left in between. The CDR3 contains 17 residues. Germline V gives CDR1 LGHDT, CDR2 YNNKEL (reference sequence). The DNA for the CDR3 is TGTGCCAGCAGCCGTTTTACCTCAGGGGCCTCTGGAAACACCATATATTTT. Encoded protein: CASSRFTSGASGNTIYF.

The J gene is TRBJ2-5, the V gene TRBV21-1; the table's D call, TRBD2, has no DNA check behind it. TRBV21-1 is a recognized pseudogene. The CDR3 runs to 14 residues. The CDR3 bases are TGTGCCAGCAGCAAAGTGAGGGCTGGGGAGACCCAGTACTTC. It specifies CASSKVRAGETQYF.

This clonotype has just a few counts. The V call is TRBV12-3 or TRBV12-4, the J call TRBJ2-1; D is undetermined. The germline V and J ends were trimmed by 6 bases and 3 bases, with 9 bases remaining between them. The CDR3 has 13 amino acids. DNA for the CDR3: TGTGCCAGCAGGGACCGGAACTACAATGAGCAGTTCTTC. Amino acid sequence: CASRDRNYNEQFF.

In this sample, this clonotype turned up a few times. The V and J genes are TRBV30 and TRBJ2-3; D uncertain. The germline V gene has CDR1 GTSNPN and CDR2 SVGIG (reference sequence). V was cut by 0 bases and J by 3 bases, with 13 bases left in between. The CDR3 is 15 residues long. In DNA, the CDR3 is TGTGCCTGGAGTGTAAGTGTGGCAGAGACAGATACGCAGTATTTT. Its translation is CAWSVSVAETDTQYF. The entire variable domain, with the rest obtained from reference TRBV30 and TRBJ2-3, is as follows: SQTIHQWPATLVQPVGSPLSLECTVEGTSNPNLYWYRQAAGRGLQLLFYSVGIGQISSEVPQNLSASRPQDRQFILSSKKLLLSDSGFYLCAWSVSVAETDTQYFGPGTRLTVL.

This rearrangement joins TRBV27 to TRBJ2-7; 7 bases are shared with TRBD1. The germline V gene has CDR1 MNHEY and CDR2 SMNVEV (reference sequence). The CDR3 is 13 residues long. Trimming at V came to 5 bases and at J to 3 bases, leaving 4 bases not matched to a gene. The CDR3 DNA reads TGTGCCAGCAGTATCCGACAGGGCTACGAGCAGTACGTC. Protein product: CASSIRQGYEQYV.

This clonotype was picked up a small number of times. The chain recombines TRBV5-1 with TRBJ2-5; D remains ambiguous. The CDR3 runs to 12 residues. Trimming pared 4 bases from V and 0 bases from J, leaving 4 bases between. Germline V gene lookup returns CDR1 SGHRS and CDR2 YFSETQ. CDR3 sequence reads: CASSANQETQYF. In nucleotides, the CDR3 is TGCGCCAGCAGCGCCAACCAAGAGACCCAGTACTTC.

This clonotype was seen many times. The chain is built from TRBV5-1 and TRBJ2-7; TRBD1 aligns across 8 bases. This CDR3 comprises 14 residues. The V gene end was trimmed by 3 bases and the J gene end by 7 bases; junction bases not matched to a gene: 9. The V gene's germline CDR1 is SGHRS and CDR2 YFSETQ. This CDR3 reads CASSSWTGSGEQYF. Here the CDR3 DNA reads TGCGCCAGCAGCTCATGGACAGGGTCGGGGGAGCAGTACTTC.

This clonotype came up a few times. V is TRBV5-1 and J is TRBJ1-1; D is unclear. Trimming stripped 0 bases from V and 0 bases from J, with 9 bases between. Germline CDR1 is SGHRS and CDR2 is YFSETQ. The CDR3 is made up of 15 amino acids. This CDR3 reads CASSLGVSLNTEAFF. The DNA for the CDR3 is TGCGCCAGCAGCTTGGGGGTTTCCCTGAACACTGAAGCTTTCTTT.

The chain recombines TRBV12-3 or TRBV12-4 with TRBJ2-3, with no clear D. The CDR3 loop spans 12 amino acids. Trimming removed 0 bases at V and 10 bases at J, with 8 bases between. The CDR3 sequence is CASSLASLAQYF. The CDR3 DNA reads as TGTGCCAGCAGTTTAGCTAGCCTGGCGCAGTATTTT.